This T cell receptor beta chain was captured in a study of CD8 T cells in ankylosing spondylitis. Study-wide results and caveats: Ankylosing spondylitis blood seemed to carry a telltale TCR beta motif made of several highly homologous variants. According to the report, clones linked to the disease were significantly enriched in matched synovial fluid samples taken from ankylosing spondylitis patients.

TCRdb re-called the 5' RACE reads through MiXCR, storing one row per CDR3 protein. The repertoire consists of 200,000 to 250,000 distinct CDR3 sequences, with 5.5% to 7.5% occurring once and the leading ten covering approximately 15%. This clonotype was recorded a few times. What it binds is unknown. This CDR3 is 14 amino acids long. Germline V lookup: CDR1 DFQATT, CDR2 SNEGSKA (reference sequence). The V end was cut by 5 bases, the J end by 0 bases, with 11 bases between. The TCR was taken from a male donor with ankylosing spondylitis. Sequenced material: blood, either unsorted or a sorted T cell fraction (not recorded which). V and J are TRBV20-1 and TRBJ1-5; D not resolved. The CDR3 DNA sequence: TGCAGTGCTGGAAGGCTGGATAGCAATCAGCCCCAGCATTTT. It specifies CSAGRLDSNQPQHF.